The next 24 T cell receptor beta chains were all read from a single sample in a study of blood T cell repertoires in COVID-19. Sequenced by immunoSEQ multiplex PCR; TCRdb stores in-frame clones only, minus some. The data hold some 150,000 clones, with about 90% observed a single time. The specimen sequenced was peripheral blood. Receptor source: a man in his fifties with active or convalescent COVID-19.

The chain recombines TRBV7-3 with TRBJ2-1; the D gene is possibly TRBD2 (5 bases). Trimming cost V 1 base and J 13 bases, with 17 bases left between them. Germline CDR1 and CDR2: SGHTA and FQGTGA. The CDR3 runs to 14 residues. The CDR3 protein is CASSLSSASSGQFF. CDR3 DNA: TGTGCCAGCAGCTTAAGTAGCGCTTCCAGCGGTCAGTTCTTC.

This chain joins TRBV6-2 or TRBV6-3 and TRBJ2-1; D uncertain. The germline V gene encodes CDR1 MNHEY and CDR2 SVGEGT. The CDR3 runs to 17 residues. V was pared by 5 bases and J by 0 bases, with 17 bases between. CDR3 bases: TGTGCCAGCAGTCCCCTTTCTCGGTCCGACTCCTACAATGAGCAGTTCTTC. Protein sequence: CASSPLSRSDSYNEQFF.

This clone came up a few times. Other DNA sequences from this sample encode an identical CDR3 as well. The chain couples TRBV18 to TRBJ1-6; TRBD1 might be the D (5 bases). Germline CDR1 and CDR2: KGHSH and LQKENI. The CDR3 runs 14 residues. Deletions cut 2 bases from V and 6 bases from J, with 8 bases between. CDR3 DNA: TGTGCCAGCTCACCAGGACAATTTAATTCACCCCTCCACTTT. Amino acid sequence: CASSPGQFNSPLHF.

This CDR3 is CASSLLRVTNEKLFF. In DNA form, the CDR3 reads TGTGCCAGCAGTCTTCTCAGGGTTACTAATGAAAAACTGTTTTTT. The chain combines TRBV28 with TRBJ1-4; weak D call: TRBD1 (5 bases). This CDR3 comprises 15 residues. Germline CDR1 reads MDHEN; CDR2 reads SYDVKM. V was pared by 5 bases and J by 2 bases, with 12 bases between.

This chain links TRBV9 with TRBJ2-7; 9 bases fit TRBD2. The CDR3 runs to 15 residues. Germline trimming cut 2 bases from V and 4 bases from J; bases unmatched to any gene: 7. Looked up from germline, CDR1 is SGDLS and CDR2 is YYNGEE. In DNA form, the CDR3 reads TGTGCCAGCAGCGTGGGACTAGCAGAAGAATACGAGCAGTACTTC. Translating it yields CASSVGLAEEYEQYF.

This clone was picked up a small number of times. The V and J genes are TRBV5-5 and TRBJ2-3; 13 nucleotides match TRBD2. The CDR3 has 16 residues. Germline CDR1 is SGHKS and CDR2 is YYEKEE (reference sequence). Trimming removed 2 bases from V and 7 bases from J; junction bases left unmatched: 7. The CDR3 DNA follows: TGTGCCAGCAGCTTCGCCGGGACTAGCGGGGTTCATACGCAGTATTTT. As protein: CASSFAGTSGVHTQYF.

The chain couples TRBV9 to TRBJ2-7, with 9 bases that match TRBD2. The CDR3 spans 14 residues. The junction had 7 bases not matched to a gene; V was cut back by 4 bases and J by 5 bases. Germline values: CDR1 SGDLS, CDR2 YYNGEE. The CDR3 is CASSLLTSGDEQYF. The CDR3 nucleotides are TGTGCCAGCAGCCTTCTGACTAGCGGCGACGAGCAGTACTTC.

V is TRBV5-1 and J is TRBJ1-3; no reliable D call. V was clipped by 3 bases and J by 4 bases, with 8 bases between them. The germline V gene encodes CDR1 SGHRS and CDR2 YFSETQ. This CDR3 spans 13 amino acids. CDR3 residues: CASSSMEGNTIYF. The CDR3 nucleotides read TGCGCCAGCAGCTCCATGGAGGGAAACACCATATATTTT.

The rearrangement uses TRBV28 and TRBJ2-7; TRBD2 agrees at 12 bases. This CDR3 contains 19 residues. Trimming took 6 bases from V and 2 from J; bases not matched to a gene: 17. The germline gives CDR1 MDHEN, CDR2 SYDVKM. CDR3 residues: CASRDRFGLAGGIPYEQYF. The CDR3, as DNA: TGTGCCAGCAGGGACAGATTTGGGCTAGCGGGAGGGATCCCCTACGAGCAGTACTTC.

The chain links TRBV24-1 to TRBJ2-5; 8 bases are shared with TRBD1. CDR1 is KGHDR, CDR2 SFDVKD, per germline. CDR3 size: 16 residues. The V segment lost 4 bases and the J segment 5 bases; nucleotides outside the gene matches: 11. CDR3 residues: CATSDSSPGGGETQYF. CDR3 DNA sequence: TGTGCCACCAGTGACTCTTCTCCAGGGGGCGGTGAGACCCAGTACTTC.

This clone was seen a handful of times. The identical CDR3 is also encoded by other nucleotide sequences in the sample. CDR3 amino acids: CASSLEGQAAWEQYF. The CDR3 nucleotides read TGTGCCAGCAGTCTAGAGGGACAGGCGGCTTGGGAGCAGTACTTC. The gene calls are TRBV25-1 and TRBJ2-7; 8 bases match TRBD1. V trimming: 5 bases; J trimming: 7 bases; junction bases outside the gene matches: 13. CDR3 size: 15 residues. CDR1 is MGHDK and CDR2 is SYGVNS in the germline V gene.

The chain employs TRBV10-3 and TRBJ2-2; 12 bases align to TRBD2. V shed 0 bases, J shed 0 bases, and the junction held 8 bases outside the gene matches. Germline V gene data show CDR1 as ENHRY and CDR2 as SYGVKD. This CDR3 is built from 20 residues. CDR3 sequence (DNA): TGTGCCATCAGTGAGTCAATGCTAGCGGGAGGGCACGCGAACACCGGGGAGCTGTTTTTT. This encodes CAISESMLAGGHANTGELFF.

The rearrangement joins TRBV7-2 to TRBJ1-1; no reliable D call. CDR1 is SGHTA, CDR2 FQGNSA, per germline. The CDR3 is made up of 13 amino acids. V lost 3 bases, J lost 5 bases, and 10 bases lay in between. The CDR3 DNA is TGTGCCAGCAGCTTGCGGAGTTCAACTGAAGCTTTCTTT. Amino acids: CASSLRSSTEAFF.

This chain uses TRBV19 with TRBJ1-5; the match to TRBD1 covers 10 bases. V lost 5 bases and J lost 4; bases outside the gene matches: 8. The CDR3 totals 16 residues. The germline CDR1 and CDR2 sequences are LNHDA and SQIVND (reference sequence). The CDR3 bases are TGTGCCAGTAGTGTACAGGGACAGGGGATTAATCAGCCCCAGCATTTT. Protein sequence: CASSVQGQGINQPQHF.

This chain links TRBV19 with TRBJ2-1; 15 nucleotides line up with TRBD2. V lost 8 bases, J lost 7 bases, and 6 bases stayed unmatched. The CDR3 extends over 15 amino acids. CDR1 is LNHDA, CDR2 SQIVND, per germline (reference sequence). The chain's CDR3 is CASHSGTSGRNEQFF. In nucleotides, the CDR3 is TGTGCCAGTCACTCCGGGACTAGCGGGAGGAATGAGCAGTTCTTC. The full variable domain, with the rest looked up from reference TRBV19 and TRBJ2-1, is DGGITQSPKYLFRKEGQNVTLSCEQNLNHDAMYWYRQDPGQGLRLIYYSQIVNDFQKGDIAEGYSVSREKKESFPLTVTSAQKNPTAFYLCASHSGTSGRNEQFFGPGTRLTVL.

This rearrangement joins TRBV7-8 to TRBJ2-1; 14 bases match TRBD2. Germline CDR1 and CDR2: SGHVS and FQNEAQ. The V and J ends lost 1 base and 9 bases, in that order; junction bases with no gene match: 5. The CDR3 runs to 16 residues. The CDR3, as DNA: TGTGCCAGCAGCTTAGGGGGACTAGCGGGAGTTGGTGAGCAGTTCTTC. It is translated as CASSLGGLAGVGEQFF.

The chain's CDR3 is CASSRTGLQPQHF. CDR3 coding DNA: TGTGCCAGCAGCCGGACAGGGCTTCAGCCCCAGCATTTT. The V gene is TRBV6-5, the J gene TRBJ1-5; 8 bases are shared with TRBD1. With V trimmed by 6 bases and J by 6 bases, 4 bases remained unmatched. The germline V gene has CDR1 MNHEY and CDR2 SVGAGI. This CDR3 comprises 13 residues.

This chain links TRBV6-5 with TRBJ2-7, with D tentatively TRBD1 (6 bases). The CDR3 spans 12 residues. Germline lookup yields CDR1 MNHEY and CDR2 SVGAGI. The V and J ends lost 5 bases and 3 bases respectively, with 8 bases between them. CDR3 sequence: CASSRGNYEQYF. CDR3 nucleotides: TGTGCCAGCAGTAGGGGGAACTACGAGCAGTACTTC.

The chain uses TRBV7-2 and TRBJ1-2, with D uncertain. CDR3 length equals 15 residues. CDR1 and CDR2 (germline): SGHTA, FQGNSA. V dropped 4 bases and J dropped 4 bases, with 16 bases sitting between them. The CDR3 DNA follows: TGTGCCAGCAGCTCGCGGCCCGACCACCGCTATGGCTACACCTTC. Residues: CASSSRPDHRYGYTF.

This chain joins TRBV19 and TRBJ2-3; D is undetermined. Trimming removed 5 bases at V and 8 bases at J, with 23 bases between. The germline V gene has CDR1 LNHDA and CDR2 SQIVND (reference sequence). There are 16 residues in the CDR3. This CDR3 reads CASSLRATVVQSTQYF. The CDR3, as DNA: TGTGCCAGTAGTCTCCGAGCGACCGTCGTGCAGAGTACGCAGTATTTT.

This clone was picked up one time. The chain links TRBV6-1 to TRBJ2-1; TRBD2 matches at 7 bases. With 2 bases clipped from V and 8 bases from J, the junction kept 6 bases outside the gene matches. The germline V gene encodes CDR1 MNHNS and CDR2 SASEGT. CDR3 length: 14 residues. CDR3 region: CASSERAGTDEQFF. In DNA form, the CDR3 reads TGTGCCAGCAGTGAAAGAGCGGGAACCGATGAGCAGTTCTTC.

The V gene is TRBV28, the J gene TRBJ2-7; tentative D call: TRBD2 (6 bases). This CDR3 has 12 amino acids. Per germline, CDR1 MDHEN and CDR2 SYDVKM. The V gene lost 3 bases and the J gene lost 6 bases, with 9 bases spanning the gap. The CDR3 is CASSFGSSEQYF. The CDR3 bases are TGTGCCAGCAGTTTCGGGAGCTCCGAGCAGTACTTC.

The chain employs TRBV18 and TRBJ1-5, with 10 bases fitting TRBD1. The germline V gene has CDR1 KGHSH and CDR2 LQKENI. With V trimmed by 3 bases and J by 7 bases, 9 bases remained unmatched. The CDR3 contains 16 residues. As DNA, the CDR3 is TGTGCCAGCTCACCTACCGGGACAGGGGACGTCCAGCCCCAGCATTTT. Protein sequence: CASSPTGTGDVQPQHF. The full variable domain, in which reference TRBV18 and TRBJ1-5 provide the parts outside the CDR3, is NAGVMQNPRHLVRRRGQEARLRCSPMKGHSHVYWYRQLPEEGLKFMVYLQKENIIDESGMPKERFSAEFPKEGPSILRIQQVVRGDSAAYFCASSPTGTGDVQPQHFGDGTRLSIL.

The V and J genes are TRBV20-1 and TRBJ1-1; no clear D. V lost 3 bases, J lost 1 base, and 3 bases lay in between. The germline V gene encodes CDR1 DFQATT and CDR2 SNEGSKA (reference sequence). The CDR3 contains 11 residues. DNA of the CDR3: TGCAGTGCTAGTCAGAACACTGAAGCTTTCTTT. Its protein is CSASQNTEAFF.